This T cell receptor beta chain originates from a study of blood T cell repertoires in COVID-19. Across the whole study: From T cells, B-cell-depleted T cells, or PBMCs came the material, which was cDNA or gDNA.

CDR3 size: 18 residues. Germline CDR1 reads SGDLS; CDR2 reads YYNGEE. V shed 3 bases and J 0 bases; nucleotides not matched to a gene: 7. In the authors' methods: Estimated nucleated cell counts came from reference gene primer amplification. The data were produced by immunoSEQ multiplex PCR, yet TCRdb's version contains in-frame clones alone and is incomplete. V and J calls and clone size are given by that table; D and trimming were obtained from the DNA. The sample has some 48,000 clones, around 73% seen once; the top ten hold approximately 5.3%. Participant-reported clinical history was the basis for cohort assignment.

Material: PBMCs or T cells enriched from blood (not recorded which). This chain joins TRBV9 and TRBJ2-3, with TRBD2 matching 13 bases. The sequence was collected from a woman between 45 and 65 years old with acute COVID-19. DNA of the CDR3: TGTGCCAGCAGCGCAGGAGTGACTAGCGGGGGGAGCACAGATACGCAGTATTTT. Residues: CASSAGVTSGGSTDTQYF.